The rows below give T cell receptor beta chains drawn from one sample of a study of T cells after yellow fever vaccination. A single record per CDR3 protein comes from TCRdb applying MiXCR to the 5' RACE reads. The sample has hundreds of thousands of distinct CDR3 sequences; around 3.6% are singletons. Here the sequenced sample was PBMCs, taken on the day of the yellow fever booster vaccination. The source of these receptors is a man aged 18 to 35 who received the YFV17D yellow fever vaccine. The CDR3 runs from the conserved cysteine through the conserved F or W. The order of the fields is V gene, J gene, CDR3 protein.

v_gene: TRBV30; j_gene: TRBJ2-7; CDR3aa: CAWSEGYTYEQYF
v_gene: TRBV5-4; j_gene: TRBJ2-5; CDR3aa: CASSLPPGTTQYF
v_gene: TRBV3-1; j_gene: TRBJ2-3; CDR3aa: CASSRDLAQYF
v_gene: TRBV28; j_gene: TRBJ2-3; CDR3aa: CASSTVPYTDTQYF
v_gene: TRBV12-3/TRBV12-4; j_gene: TRBJ2-7; CDR3aa: CASSAVTGVGGVKYF
v_gene: TRBV19; j_gene: TRBJ1-5; CDR3aa: CASSIAQGQQRQPQHF
v_gene: TRBV6-6; j_gene: TRBJ2-2; CDR3aa: CASSVREGLGNTGELFF
v_gene: TRBV12-3/TRBV12-4; j_gene: TRBJ2-3; CDR3aa: CASSKTASTDTQYF
v_gene: TRBV7-9; j_gene: TRBJ2-3; CDR3aa: CASSLQGFATDTQYF
v_gene: TRBV6-5; j_gene: TRBJ1-2; CDR3aa: CASSYSGREGGYTF
v_gene: TRBV6-5; j_gene: TRBJ2-5; CDR3aa: CASSYWNRDRGPVEEQQETQYF
v_gene: TRBV27; j_gene: TRBJ2-1; CDR3aa: CASSSSGTRINEQFF
v_gene: TRBV6-6; j_gene: TRBJ1-5; CDR3aa: CASCSGVQPQHF
v_gene: TRBV27; j_gene: TRBJ2-7; CDR3aa: CASSLSLDHHEQYF
v_gene: TRBV7-2; j_gene: TRBJ2-3; CDR3aa: CASSPAWVRGRDTQYF
v_gene: TRBV2; j_gene: TRBJ1-2; CDR3aa: CASITGTDGYTF
v_gene: TRBV4-2; j_gene: TRBJ2-5; CDR3aa: CASSQVGQGAETQYF
v_gene: TRBV7-3; j_gene: TRBJ1-4; CDR3aa: CASSRDRYEKLFF
v_gene: TRBV15; j_gene: TRBJ1-2; CDR3aa: CATSRDPPGEYGYTF
v_gene: TRBV20-1; j_gene: TRBJ2-3; CDR3aa: CSARDLRRTDTQYF
v_gene: TRBV6-5; j_gene: TRBJ2-3; CDR3aa: CASRYPHSHKYF
v_gene: TRBV20-1; j_gene: TRBJ1-5; CDR3aa: CSALGLGGQPQHF
v_gene: TRBV7-2; j_gene: TRBJ2-3; CDR3aa: CASSLVRRTDTQYF
v_gene: TRBV6-5; j_gene: TRBJ1-2; CDR3aa: CASSLTGFDGYTF